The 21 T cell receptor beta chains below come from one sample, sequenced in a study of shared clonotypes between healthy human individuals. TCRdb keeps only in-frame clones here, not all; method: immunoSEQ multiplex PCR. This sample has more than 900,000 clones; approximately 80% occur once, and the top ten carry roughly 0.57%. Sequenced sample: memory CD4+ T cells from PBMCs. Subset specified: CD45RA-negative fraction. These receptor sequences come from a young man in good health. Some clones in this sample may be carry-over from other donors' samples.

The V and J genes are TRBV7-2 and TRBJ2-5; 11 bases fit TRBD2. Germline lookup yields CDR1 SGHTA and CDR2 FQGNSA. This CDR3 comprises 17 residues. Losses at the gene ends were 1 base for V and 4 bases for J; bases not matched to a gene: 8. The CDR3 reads CASSLGSSGRAGETQYF. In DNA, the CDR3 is TGTGCCAGCAGCTTAGGTAGTAGCGGGAGGGCCGGAGAGACCCAGTACTTC.

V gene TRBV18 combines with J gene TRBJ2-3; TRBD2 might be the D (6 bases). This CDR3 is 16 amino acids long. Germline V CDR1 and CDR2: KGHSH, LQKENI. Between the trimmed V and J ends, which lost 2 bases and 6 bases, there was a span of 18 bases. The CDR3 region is CASSPNVAGLGDTQYF. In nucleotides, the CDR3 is TGTGCCAGCTCACCAAATGTCGCGGGATTGGGGGATACGCAGTATTTT.

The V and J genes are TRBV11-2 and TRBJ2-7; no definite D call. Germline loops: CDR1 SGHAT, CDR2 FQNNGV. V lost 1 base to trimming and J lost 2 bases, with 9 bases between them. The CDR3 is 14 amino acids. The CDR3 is CASSLVDGTYEQYF. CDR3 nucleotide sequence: TGTGCCAGCAGCTTAGTGGATGGAACCTACGAGCAGTACTTC. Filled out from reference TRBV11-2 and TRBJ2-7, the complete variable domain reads EAGVAQSPRYKIIEKRQSVAFWCNPISGHATLYWYQQILGQGPKLLIQFQNNGVVDDSQLPKDRFSAERLKGVDSTLKIQPAKLEDSAVYLCASSLVDGTYEQYFGPGTRLTVT.

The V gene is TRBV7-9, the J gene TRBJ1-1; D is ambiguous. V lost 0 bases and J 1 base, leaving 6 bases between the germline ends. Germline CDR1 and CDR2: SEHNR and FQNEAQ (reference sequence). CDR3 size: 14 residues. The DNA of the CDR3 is TGTGCCAGCAGCTTAGCGCGGCCGAACACTGAAGCTTTCTTT. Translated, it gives CASSLARPNTEAFF. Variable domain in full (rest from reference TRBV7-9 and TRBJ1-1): DTGVSQNPRHKITKRGQNVTFRCDPISEHNRLYWYRQTLGQGPEFLTYFQNEAQLEKSRLLSDRFSAERPKGSFSTLEIQRTEQGDSAMYLCASSLARPNTEAFFGQGTRLTVV.

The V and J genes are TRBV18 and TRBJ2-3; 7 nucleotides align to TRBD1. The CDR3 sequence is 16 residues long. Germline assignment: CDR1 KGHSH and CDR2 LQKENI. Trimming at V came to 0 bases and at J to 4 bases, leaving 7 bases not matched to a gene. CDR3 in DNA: TGTGCCAGCTCACCACCGGACAGGACCTCCGCAGATACGCAGTATTTT. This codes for CASSPPDRTSADTQYF. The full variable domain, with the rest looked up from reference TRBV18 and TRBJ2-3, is NAGVMQNPRHLVRRRGQEARLRCSPMKGHSHVYWYRQLPEEGLKFMVYLQKENIIDESGMPKERFSAEFPKEGPSILRIQQVVRGDSAAYFCASSPPDRTSADTQYFGPGTRLTVL.

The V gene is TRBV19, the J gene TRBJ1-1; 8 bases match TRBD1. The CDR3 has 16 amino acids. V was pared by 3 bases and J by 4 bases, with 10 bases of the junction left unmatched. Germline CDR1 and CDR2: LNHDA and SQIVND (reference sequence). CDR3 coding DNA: TGTGCCAGTAGTATCCAGGGGGCGCAGGGGGGCACTGAAGCTTTCTTT. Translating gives CASSIQGAQGGTEAFF. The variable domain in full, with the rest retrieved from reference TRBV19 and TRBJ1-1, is DGGITQSPKYLFRKEGQNVTLSCEQNLNHDAMYWYRQDPGQGLRLIYYSQIVNDFQKGDIAEGYSVSREKKESFPLTVTSAQKNPTAFYLCASSIQGAQGGTEAFFGQGTRLTVV.

The CDR3 coding sequence is TGTGCCAGCAGCCCCCAGGGGCGGGAGTACCACGAGCAGTACTTC. It is translated as CASSPQGREYHEQYF. This chain joins TRBV7-9 and TRBJ2-7, with D tentatively TRBD2 (7 bases). Germline lookup yields CDR1 SEHNR and CDR2 FQNEAQ (reference sequence). With 5 bases removed from V and 5 bases from J, the gap between germline ends came to 19 bases. The CDR3 sequence is 15 residues long.

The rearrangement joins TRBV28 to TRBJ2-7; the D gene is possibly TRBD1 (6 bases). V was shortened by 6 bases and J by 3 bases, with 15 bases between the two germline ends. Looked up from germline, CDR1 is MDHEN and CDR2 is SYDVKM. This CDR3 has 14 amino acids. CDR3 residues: CASRLSGHNYEQYF. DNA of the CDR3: TGTGCCAGCAGACTATCGGGACACAACTACGAGCAGTACTTC.

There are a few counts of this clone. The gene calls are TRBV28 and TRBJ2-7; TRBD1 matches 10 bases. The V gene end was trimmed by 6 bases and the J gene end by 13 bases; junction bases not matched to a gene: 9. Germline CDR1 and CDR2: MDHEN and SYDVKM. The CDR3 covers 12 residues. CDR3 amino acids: CASSSQTGGDYF. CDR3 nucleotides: TGTGCCAGCAGCTCTCAGACAGGGGGCGATTACTTC. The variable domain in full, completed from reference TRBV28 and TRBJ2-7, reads DVKVTQSSRYLVKRTGEKVFLECVQDMDHENMFWYRQDPGLGLRLIYFSYDVKMKEKGDIPEGYSVSREKKERFSLILESASTNQTSMYLCASSSQTGGDYFGPGTRLTVT.

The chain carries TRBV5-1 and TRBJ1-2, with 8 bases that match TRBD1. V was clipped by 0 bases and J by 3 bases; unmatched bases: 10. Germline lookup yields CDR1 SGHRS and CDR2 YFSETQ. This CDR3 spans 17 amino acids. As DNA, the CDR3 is TGCGCCAGCAGCTTGGAAAATTTAGGACAGGGCCACTATGGCTACACCTTC. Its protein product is CASSLENLGQGHYGYTF.

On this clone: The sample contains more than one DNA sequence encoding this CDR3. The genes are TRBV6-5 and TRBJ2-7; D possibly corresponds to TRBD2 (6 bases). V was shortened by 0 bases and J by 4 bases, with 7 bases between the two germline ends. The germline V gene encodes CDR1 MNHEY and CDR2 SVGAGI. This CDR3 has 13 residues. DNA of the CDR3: TGTGCCAGCAGTTACTCCGGGACTTACGAGCAGTACTTC. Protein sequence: CASSYSGTYEQYF.

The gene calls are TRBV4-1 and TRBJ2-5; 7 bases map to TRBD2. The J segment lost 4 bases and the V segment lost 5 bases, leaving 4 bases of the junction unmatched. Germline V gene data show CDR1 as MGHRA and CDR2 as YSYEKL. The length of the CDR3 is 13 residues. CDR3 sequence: CASSSREVETQYF. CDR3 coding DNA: TGCGCCAGCAGCTCACGGGAGGTAGAGACCCAGTACTTC.

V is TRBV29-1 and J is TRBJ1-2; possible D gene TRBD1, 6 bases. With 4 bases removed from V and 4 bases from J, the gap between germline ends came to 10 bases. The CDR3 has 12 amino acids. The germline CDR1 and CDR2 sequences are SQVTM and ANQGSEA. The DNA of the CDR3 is TGCAGCGTTGGGGGCAGGGGCTATGGCTACACCTTC. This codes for CSVGGRGYGYTF.

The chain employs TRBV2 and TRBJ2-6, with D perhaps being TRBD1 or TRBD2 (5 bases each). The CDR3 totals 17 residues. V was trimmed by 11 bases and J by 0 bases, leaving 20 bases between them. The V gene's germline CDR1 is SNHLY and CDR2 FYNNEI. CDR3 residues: CASATGPFPSGANVLTF. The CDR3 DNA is TGTGCCTCCGCAACGGGACCGTTTCCCTCTGGGGCCAACGTCCTGACTTTC.

CDR3 bases: TGCGCCAGCAGCTTGAACGGGGACAAGGGGCAGCCCCAGCATTTT. Amino acids: CASSLNGDKGQPQHF. The rearrangement links TRBV5-1 to TRBJ1-5, with D tentatively TRBD1 (6 bases). V was shortened by 1 base and J by 7 bases, with 15 bases between the two germline ends. From germline, CDR1 is SGHRS and CDR2 YFSETQ. The CDR3 contains 15 residues.

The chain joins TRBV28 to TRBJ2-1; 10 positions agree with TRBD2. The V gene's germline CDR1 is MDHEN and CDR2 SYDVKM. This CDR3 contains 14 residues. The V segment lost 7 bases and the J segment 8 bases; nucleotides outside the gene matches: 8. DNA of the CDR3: TGTGCCAGCAACCTAGCGGGAGATCCCGATGAGCAGTTCTTC. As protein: CASNLAGDPDEQFF.

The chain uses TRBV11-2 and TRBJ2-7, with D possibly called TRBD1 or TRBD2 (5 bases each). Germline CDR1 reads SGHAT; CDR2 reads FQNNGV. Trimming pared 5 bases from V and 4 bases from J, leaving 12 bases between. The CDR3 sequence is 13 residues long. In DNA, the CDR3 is TGTGCCAGCAGCCCAGAGAGGGGTTACGAGCAGTACTTC. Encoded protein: CASSPERGYEQYF.

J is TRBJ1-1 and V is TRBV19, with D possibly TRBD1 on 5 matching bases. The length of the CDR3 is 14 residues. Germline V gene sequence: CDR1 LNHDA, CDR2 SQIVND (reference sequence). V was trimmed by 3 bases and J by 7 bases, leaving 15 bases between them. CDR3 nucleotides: TGTGCCAGTAGTATCAGGGTACATATGGGTGAAGCTTTCTTT. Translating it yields CASSIRVHMGEAFF.

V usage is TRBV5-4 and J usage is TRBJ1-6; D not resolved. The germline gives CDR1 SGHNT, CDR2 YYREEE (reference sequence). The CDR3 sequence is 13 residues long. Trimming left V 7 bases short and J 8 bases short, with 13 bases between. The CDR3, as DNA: TGTGCCAGCGCCCAGAACCGGGATTCACCCCTCCACTTT. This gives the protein CASAQNRDSPLHF. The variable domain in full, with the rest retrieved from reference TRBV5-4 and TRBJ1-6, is ETGVTQSPTHLIKTRGQQVTLRCSSQSGHNTVSWYQQALGQGPQFIFQYYREEENGRGNFPPRFSGLQFPNYSSELNVNALELDDSALYLCASAQNRDSPLHFGNGTRLTVT.

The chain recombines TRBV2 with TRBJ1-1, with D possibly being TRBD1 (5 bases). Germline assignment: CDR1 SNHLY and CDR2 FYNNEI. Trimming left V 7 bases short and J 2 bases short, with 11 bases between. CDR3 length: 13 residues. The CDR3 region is CASKTDTNTEAFF. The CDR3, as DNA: TGTGCCAGCAAGACAGACACTAACACTGAAGCTTTCTTT.

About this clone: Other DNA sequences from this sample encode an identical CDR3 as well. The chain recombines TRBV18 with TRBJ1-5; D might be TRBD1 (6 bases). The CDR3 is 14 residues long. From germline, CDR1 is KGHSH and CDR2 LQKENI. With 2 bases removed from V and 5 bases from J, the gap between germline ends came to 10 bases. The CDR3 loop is CASSPGRGDQPQHF. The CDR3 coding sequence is TGTGCCAGCTCACCAGGCAGGGGTGATCAGCCCCAGCATTTT. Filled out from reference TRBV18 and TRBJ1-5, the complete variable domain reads NAGVMQNPRHLVRRRGQEARLRCSPMKGHSHVYWYRQLPEEGLKFMVYLQKENIIDESGMPKERFSAEFPKEGPSILRIQQVVRGDSAAYFCASSPGRGDQPQHFGDGTRLSIL.